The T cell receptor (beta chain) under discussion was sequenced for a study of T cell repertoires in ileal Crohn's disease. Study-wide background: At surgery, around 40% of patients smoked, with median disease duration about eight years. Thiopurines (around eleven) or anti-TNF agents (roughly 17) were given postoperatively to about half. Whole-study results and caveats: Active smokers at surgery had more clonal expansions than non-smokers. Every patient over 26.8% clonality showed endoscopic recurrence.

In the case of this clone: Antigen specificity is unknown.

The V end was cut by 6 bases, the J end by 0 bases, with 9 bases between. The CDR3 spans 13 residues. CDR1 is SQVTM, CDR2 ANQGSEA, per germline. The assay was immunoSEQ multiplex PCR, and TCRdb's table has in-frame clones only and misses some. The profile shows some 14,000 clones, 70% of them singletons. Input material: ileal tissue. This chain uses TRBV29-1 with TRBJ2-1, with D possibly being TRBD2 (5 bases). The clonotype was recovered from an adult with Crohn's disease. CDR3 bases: TGCAGCGTGACTACGAGCTCCTACAATGAGCAGTTCTTC. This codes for CSVTTSSYNEQFF.